This T cell receptor beta chain stems from a study of post-analysis software for immune sequencing data. Study results and limitations: Significantly lower normalized Chao1 diversity was seen in multiple sclerosis patients than in controls.

Prepared TCR beta cDNA libraries contained unique molecular identifiers. TCRdb re-called the PCR reads through MiXCR, storing one row per CDR3 protein. The sample carries about 430,000 distinct CDR3 sequences, 35% to 45% recorded once. Concerning this clonotype: Antigen unknown.

The specimen sequenced was blood. The clonotype was recovered from a girl aged 2-10 years with multiple sclerosis.

The chain's CDR3 is CASSQERPVMNTEAFF. The CDR3 nucleotides are TGTGCCAGCAGCCAAGAACGACCGGTGATGAACACTGAAGCTTTCTTT. The J gene is TRBJ1-1, the V gene TRBV4-2; no firm D call. Trimming stripped 0 bases from V and 0 bases from J, with 11 bases between. This CDR3 is 16 amino acids long. The germline V gene encodes CDR1 LGHNA and CDR2 YNFKEQ.